This is a list of T cell receptor beta chains from one sample in a study of CD8+ T cells in alopecia areata. Clones were read by immunoSEQ multiplex PCR, and TCRdb kept only the in-frame ones, dropping some. The sample lists over 70,000 clones, approximately 66% seen once, with around 20% in the top ten. The sample consisted of CD8+ T cells sorted from blood, taken at week 24, from a patient treated with tofacitinib. Receptors were obtained from a human donor with alopecia areata. CDR3s include the opening cysteine and the closing phenylalanine or tryptophan. A D gene is named only where the DNA matches it firmly. Expanded clones are given a class, and other clones once, few, many or no size at all.

d_gene | j_gene | abundance | v_gene | CDR3aa | CDR3nt
- | TRBJ2-3 | few | TRBV23-1 | CASSQTGNLHTQYF | TGCGCCAGCAGTCAAACAGGGAATTTGCATACGCAGTATTTT
TRBD1 | TRBJ2-7 | - | TRBV5-1 | CASSSGQGADEQYF | TGCGCCAGCAGCTCAGGACAGGGGGCAGACGAGCAGTACTTC
- | TRBJ2-7 | - | TRBV2 | CASISGSSYEQYF | TGTGCCAGCATTAGCGGTAGCTCCTACGAGCAGTACTTC
- | TRBJ2-3 | few | TRBV10-3 | CAISEPLDPSTDTQYF | TGTGCCATCAGTGAACCCCTGGACCCTAGCACAGATACGCAGTATTTT
- | TRBJ1-1 | - | TRBV6-5 | CASSYSAGDTEAFF | TGTGCCAGCAGTTACTCTGCGGGAGACACTGAAGCTTTCTTT
- | TRBJ2-2 | - | TRBV7-9 | CASSLQTNTGELFF | TGTGCCAGCAGCTTACAAACGAACACCGGGGAGCTGTTTTTT
- | TRBJ1-6 | - | TRBV7-6 | CASSLGPDSPLHF | TGTGCCAGCAGCTTAGGCCCGGATTCACCCCTCCACTTT
TRBD1 | TRBJ1-2 | - | TRBV5-4 | CASSFRGNYGYTF | TGTGCCAGCAGCTTCAGGGGGAACTATGGCTACACCTTC
TRBD1 | TRBJ2-5 | - | TRBV9 | CASRGQAQETQYF | TGTGCCAGCCGAGGACAGGCCCAAGAGACCCAGTACTTC
TRBD1 | TRBJ2-6 | - | TRBV6-1 | CASSATGVSGANVLTF | TGTGCCAGCAGTGCTACAGGGGTCTCTGGGGCCAACGTCCTGACTTTC
TRBD2 | TRBJ2-3 | - | TRBV7-9 | CASRRLAEGPDHTDTQYF | TGTGCCAGCAGGCGACTAGCGGAGGGGCCTGACCACACAGATACGCAGTATTTT
TRBD1 | TRBJ2-7 | - | TRBV29-1 | CSVVRQGDGSYEQYF | TGCAGCGTTGTTAGGCAGGGGGATGGTTCCTACGAGCAGTACTTC
- | TRBJ2-2 | - | TRBV5-1 | CASSTLAPTGELFF | TGCGCCAGCAGCACCCTAGCCCCCACCGGGGAGCTGTTTTTT
- | TRBJ2-7 | - | TRBV29-1 | CSVGAGGEQYF | TGCAGCGTTGGGGCCGGAGGCGAGCAGTACTTC
TRBD1 | TRBJ2-7 | - | TRBV5-1 | CASSLGQGDAAYEQYF | TGCGCCAGCAGCCTCGGACAGGGCGACGCTGCCTACGAGCAGTACTTC
- | TRBJ2-3 | - | TRBV7-6 | CASSLLGSSTDTQYF | TGTGCCAGCAGCTTACTGGGGAGCAGCACAGATACGCAGTATTTT
TRBD2 | TRBJ2-1 | - | TRBV13 | CASSLGAGAGNEQFF | TGTGCCAGCAGCTTAGGAGCGGGGGCGGGCAATGAGCAGTTCTTC
TRBD1 | TRBJ2-7 | - | TRBV30 | CAWREQGNEQYF | TGTGCCTGGAGGGAACAGGGGAACGAGCAGTACTTC
- | TRBJ2-5 | - | TRBV25-1 | CASSESAVGQYQETQYF | TGTGCCAGCAGTGAAAGTGCGGTCGGGCAGTACCAAGAGACCCAGTACTTC
- | TRBJ2-1 | few | TRBV4-3 | CASSQDLWGDNEQFF | TGCGCCAGCAGCCAAGATCTCTGGGGCGACAATGAGCAGTTCTTC
- | TRBJ2-7 | few | TRBV7-2 | CASSPDRGASYEQYF | TGTGCCAGCAGCCCCGACCGGGGAGCAAGCTACGAGCAGTACTTC
TRBD2 | TRBJ2-7 | - | TRBV27 | CASSSGTRANREQYF | TGTGCCAGCAGTTCCGGGACTAGAGCAAATCGCGAGCAGTACTTC
- | TRBJ2-1 | - | TRBV5-1 | CASSGMSEQFF | TGCGCCAGCAGCGGGATGAGTGAGCAGTTCTTC
- | TRBJ2-5 | - | TRBV28 | CASSLLPEPGQEITGGEYF | TGTGCCAGCAGTCTTCTTCCCGAGCCGGGACAGGAAATTACTGGGGGGGAGTACTTC
- | TRBJ2-7 | - | TRBV6-6 | CASSYLGGTYEQYF | TGTGCCAGCAGTTACCTCGGCGGCACCTACGAGCAGTACTTC
- | TRBJ2-5 | - | TRBV27 | CASSPDTLWETQYF | TGTGCCAGCAGTCCGGACACTCTGTGGGAGACCCAGTACTTC
TRBD2 | TRBJ2-1 | - | TRBV4-1 | CASSPSGGRYNEQFF | TGCGCCAGCAGTCCAAGCGGGGGTCGCTACAATGAGCAGTTCTTC
TRBD2 | TRBJ2-7 | - | TRBV5-1 | CASSLAGIAAGGSSYEQYF | TGCGCCAGCAGCTTGGCCGGGATTGCGGCGGGAGGGAGCTCCTACGAGCAGTACTTC
TRBD1 | TRBJ1-2 | - | TRBV27 | CASSSGQGFNNGYTF | TGTGCCAGCAGTTCGGGACAGGGTTTTAATAATGGCTACACCTTC
TRBD2 | TRBJ2-5 | - | TRBV7-9 | CASSLGLAGGGETQYF | TGTGCCAGCAGCTTAGGGCTCGCGGGAGGAGGAGAGACCCAGTACTTC
TRBD2 | TRBJ2-2 | - | TRBV4-2 | CASSRLAGGNTGELFF | TGTGCCAGCAGCCGACTAGCGGGAGGGAACACCGGGGAGCTGTTTTTT
- | TRBJ2-1 | - | TRBV7-6 | CASSLIGGQISEQFF | TGTGCCAGCAGCTTAATCGGGGGACAGATCAGTGAGCAGTTCTTC
- | TRBJ1-5 | - | TRBV19 | CASSIGDYSNQPQHF | TGTGCCAGTAGTATCGGGGATTATAGCAATCAGCCCCAGCATTTT
- | TRBJ2-3 | - | TRBV19 | CASKLRGEDTQYF | TGTGCCAGTAAACTCAGAGGGGAAGATACGCAGTATTTT
- | TRBJ2-5 | - | TRBV9 | CASSAESGDQETQYF | TGTGCCAGCAGCGCCGAATCGGGGGACCAAGAGACCCAGTACTTC
- | TRBJ2-1 | - | TRBV27 | CASSSIRGERDNEQFF | TGTGCCAGCAGTTCAATCAGGGGCGAGAGGGACAATGAGCAGTTCTTC
TRBD2 | TRBJ2-1 | - | TRBV4-3 | CASSQDRTSGTYNEQFF | TGCGCCAGCAGCCAAGATCGGACTAGCGGGACCTACAATGAGCAGTTCTTC
- | TRBJ2-1 | - | TRBV7-9 | CASSHKIVRYNEQFF | TGTGCCAGCAGCCATAAAATCGTCCGGTACAATGAGCAGTTCTTC
- | TRBJ1-5 | once | TRBV27 | CASSSGVSQPQHF | TGTGCCAGCAGTTCGGGAGTAAGTCAGCCCCAGCATTTT
- | TRBJ1-5 | - | TRBV7-2 | CASSLDSGSGQPQHF | TGTGCCAGCAGCTTAGATTCGGGGTCCGGTCAGCCCCAGCATTTT